Reported below is one T cell receptor beta chain. The data stem from a study of blood T cell repertoires in COVID-19. The CDR3 loop spans 16 amino acids. Germline loops: CDR1 SGHNT, CDR2 YYREEE (reference sequence). J gave up 0 bases and V 3 bases, and 7 bases lay outside the gene matches. The repertoire was sequenced with immunoSEQ multiplex PCR; TCRdb's copy has only in-frame clones and lacks some. The sample yields roughly 570,000 clones, roughly nine tenths seen once. The specimen sequenced was peripheral blood. The source of this sequence is a woman aged 50 to 60 with COVID-19, enrolled during active disease. V gene TRBV5-4 combines with J gene TRBJ1-2; TRBD1 matches 8 bases. The chain's CDR3 is CASSSSRQGSNYGYTF. In nucleotides, the CDR3 is TGTGCCAGCAGCTCCTCCCGACAGGGGTCTAACTATGGCTACACCTTC.